This TCR beta chain originates from a study of T cell responses to AZD1222 COVID-19 vaccine. The wider study: The study pooled second doses at about 4 or about 12 weeks. Findings of the study overall: Donor demographics were predominantly white British with a female majority; clonal diversity may be underestimated. All repertoire sampling was performed exclusively after the peak T cell response. Reportedly, close to half of spike-specific TCRs are directed against unmutated variant regions.

Germline V lookup: CDR1 PRHDT, CDR2 FYEKMQ (reference sequence). CDR3 length equals 13 residues. Trimming removed 2 bases at V and 8 bases at J, with 7 bases between. Note on this clone: What it binds is unknown.

Only in-frame clones appear in the TCRdb table, and some are missing; sequencing was by immunoSEQ multiplex PCR. Among about 97,000 clones listed, about nine tenths were seen once. Sequencing was performed on peripheral blood, taken on day 0 of AZD1222 vaccination. This clonotype was obtained from an adult in good health. J is TRBJ1-6 and V is TRBV13; D is ambiguous. CDR3 amino acids: CASSLRGDSPLHF. The CDR3, as DNA: TGTGCCAGCAGCTTACGTGGGGATTCACCCCTCCACTTT.